The 21 T cell receptor beta chains listed next were all sequenced from one sample in a study of PD-L1 blockade in urothelial cancer. The time point was: peripheral blood 6 weeks after treatment start. Produced via immunoSEQ multiplex PCR; TCRdb's table is partial and in-frame only. The data hold under 150,000 clones, with approximately 90% observed a single time. Sequences were derived from PBMCs, sampled around atezolizumab (anti-PD-L1) treatment. The source is a man in his sixties with urothelial cancer.

In this sample, this clone turned up once. In DNA form, the CDR3 reads TGTGCCAGCGTCCGTGCCGGAGGGAATGAGCAGTTCTTC. It is translated as CASVRAGGNEQFF. The V and J genes are TRBV28 and TRBJ2-1, with D maybe TRBD2 (6 bases). V dropped 8 bases and J dropped 7 bases, with 15 bases sitting between them. This CDR3 has 13 amino acids. The germline V gene has CDR1 MDHEN and CDR2 SYDVKM.

The chain combines TRBV18 with TRBJ1-2; TRBD1 matches at 9 bases. The CDR3 sequence is 13 residues long. V lost 3 bases and J lost 7; bases outside the gene matches: 3. From germline, CDR1 is KGHSH and CDR2 LQKENI. CDR3 loop: CASSPGTGSGYTF. In DNA form, the CDR3 reads TGTGCCAGCTCACCCGGGACAGGGTCTGGCTACACCTTC.

The chain uses TRBV7-2 and TRBJ1-5, with TRBD1 as a possible D gene (5 bases). V lost 5 bases and J 7 bases, leaving 15 bases between the germline ends. The V gene's germline CDR1 is SGHTA and CDR2 FQGNSA. The CDR3 is 14 amino acids. The CDR3 is CASSPGGVGQPQHF. CDR3 nucleotide sequence: TGTGCCAGCAGCCCCGGGGGGGTGGGACAGCCCCAGCATTTT.

This rearrangement joins TRBV29-1 to TRBJ2-3; TRBD2 agrees at 10 bases. The CDR3 runs to 16 residues. Germline assignment: CDR1 SQVTM and CDR2 ANQGSEA. Trimming cost V 4 bases and J 5 bases; bases outside gene matches: 12. CDR3 sequence reads: CSVGRLAGVMVDTQYF. As DNA, the CDR3 is TGCAGCGTTGGGAGGCTAGCGGGAGTTATGGTAGATACGCAGTATTTT.

The gene calls are TRBV30 and TRBJ2-1; 7 positions match TRBD2. Germline CDR1 is GTSNPN and CDR2 is SVGIG (reference sequence). The CDR3 runs 11 residues. V shed 2 bases and J 15 bases; nucleotides not matched to a gene: 7. CDR3 residues: CAWSLQRDRFF. The DNA for the CDR3 is TGTGCCTGGAGTCTCCAGCGGGATCGGTTCTTC.

This chain links TRBV4-2 with TRBJ1-5; D possibly corresponds to TRBD1 (5 bases). Per the germline V gene, CDR1 is LGHNA and CDR2 is YNFKEQ. This CDR3 spans 18 amino acids. The ends were cut back, 0 bases at V and 0 bases at J, with 15 bases in the middle. Written as DNA, the CDR3 is TGTGCCAGCAGCCAAGATGGGCAGGGATCTTTTAGCAATCAGCCCCAGCATTTT. This encodes CASSQDGQGSFSNQPQHF.

This chain uses TRBV19 with TRBJ2-1, with 12 bases fitting TRBD2. The J segment lost 4 bases and the V segment lost 5 bases, leaving 12 bases of the junction unmatched. The CDR3 covers 18 residues. The germline V gene has CDR1 LNHDA and CDR2 SQIVND (reference sequence). The CDR3 loop reads CASSPPPLAGGPYNEQFF. CDR3 nucleotides: TGTGCCAGTAGTCCCCCTCCACTAGCGGGGGGACCTTACAATGAGCAGTTCTTC. The whole variable domain, filled in from reference TRBV19 and TRBJ2-1, reads DGGITQSPKYLFRKEGQNVTLSCEQNLNHDAMYWYRQDPGQGLRLIYYSQIVNDFQKGDIAEGYSVSREKKESFPLTVTSAQKNPTAFYLCASSPPPLAGGPYNEQFFGPGTRLTVL.

The V gene is TRBV5-4, the J gene TRBJ2-7, with a tentative D call TRBD2 (5 bases). The V end was cut by 3 bases, the J end by 6 bases, with 22 bases between. Germline lookup yields CDR1 SGHNT and CDR2 YYREEE (reference sequence). The CDR3 has 16 residues. CDR3 DNA: TGTGCCAGCAGCTCTATGTCTAGCATGTTTGGAGTCGAGCAGTACTTC. Protein product: CASSSMSSMFGVEQYF.

This CDR3 reads CASSPQAKETQYF. The CDR3 DNA follows: TGTGCCAGCAGCCCCCAGGCGAAAGAGACCCAGTACTTC. The rearrangement uses TRBV7-7 and TRBJ2-5; unclear D gene. The CDR3 extends over 13 amino acids. CDR1 and CDR2 (germline): SSHAT, FNYEAQ (reference sequence). V lost 5 bases to trimming and J lost 3 bases, with 10 bases between them.

The V call is TRBV25-1, the J call TRBJ2-7, with 7 bases lining up with TRBD2. CDR1 is MGHDK and CDR2 is SYGVNS in the germline V gene. V was pared by 2 bases and J by 0 bases, with 7 bases of the junction left unmatched. CDR3 length: 16 amino acids. CDR3 nucleotides: TGTGCCAGCAGTGAAGGGGGGGTAAGGAGCTCCTACGAGCAGTACTTC. Its translation is CASSEGGVRSSYEQYF.

The genes are TRBV5-1 and TRBJ2-3; 12 bases fit TRBD2. Per the germline V gene, CDR1 is SGHRS and CDR2 is YFSETQ. The ends lost 0 bases at V and 5 bases at J; junction bases unmatched: 4. The CDR3 length is 16 residues. The CDR3 protein is CASSLGLAGDRDTQYF. DNA for the CDR3: TGCGCCAGCAGCTTGGGACTAGCGGGAGATAGAGATACGCAGTATTTT.

This clone appeared a single time. The gene calls are TRBV5-1 and TRBJ2-1; D may be TRBD2 (6 bases). Germline V gives CDR1 SGHRS, CDR2 YFSETQ. The length of the CDR3 is 15 residues. Trimming left V 0 bases short and J 7 bases short, with 14 bases between. The CDR3 loop reads CASSLAWGGENEQFF. The CDR3 bases are TGCGCCAGCAGCTTGGCGTGGGGCGGGGAAAATGAGCAGTTCTTC. The full variable domain, completed using reference TRBV5-1 and TRBJ2-1, is KAGVTQTPRYLIKTRGQQVTLSCSPISGHRSVSWYQQTPGQGLQFLFEYFSETQRNKGNFPGRFSGRQFSNSRSEMNVSTLELGDSALYLCASSLAWGGENEQFFGPGTRLTVL.

V usage is TRBV4-2 and J usage is TRBJ2-7; 9 positions agree with TRBD1. Germline assignment: CDR1 LGHNA and CDR2 YNFKEQ. The length of the CDR3 is 14 residues. V trimming: 5 bases; J trimming: 2 bases; junction bases outside the gene matches: 4. The CDR3 DNA reads TGTGCCAGCAGCTCAGGACAGGGGCCCTACGAGCAGTACTTC. Translation gives CASSSGQGPYEQYF.

This clone was seen more than once but under ten times. The CDR3 reads CASSLATGAGNTIYF. The CDR3, as DNA: TGCGCCAGCAGCTTGGCGACAGGGGCTGGAAACACCATATATTTT. The chain has TRBV5-1 and TRBJ1-3, with 8 bases identical to TRBD1. V shed 0 bases and J 2 bases; nucleotides not matched to a gene: 1. Looked up from germline, CDR1 is SGHRS and CDR2 is YFSETQ. This CDR3 contains 15 residues.

The chain carries TRBV11-3 and TRBJ2-7; 7 bases are a match to TRBD1. The V and J ends lost 0 bases and 5 bases, in that order; junction bases with no gene match: 1. Germline V gene sequence: CDR1 SGHNT, CDR2 YENEEA. This CDR3 contains 13 residues. Written as DNA, the CDR3 is TGTGCCAGCAGCTTAGAGACAGGGAACGAGCAGTACTTC. Residues: CASSLETGNEQYF.

The sample holds one count of this clone. The chain employs TRBV9 and TRBJ2-1, with a weak D call TRBD2 (5 bases). Deletions cut 0 bases from V and 4 bases from J, with 11 bases between. The CDR3 length is 15 residues. In germline, CDR1 is SGDLS, CDR2 YYNGEE. The chain's CDR3 is CASSVDLGRYNEQFF. CDR3 coding DNA: TGTGCCAGCAGCGTAGATCTAGGGAGATACAATGAGCAGTTCTTC. The complete variable domain, with remaining parts taken from reference TRBV9 and TRBJ2-1, reads DSGVTQTPKHLITATGQRVTLRCSPRSGDLSVYWYQQSLDQGLQFLIQYYNGEERAKGNILERFSAQQFPDLHSELNLSSLELGDSALYFCASSVDLGRYNEQFFGPGTRLTVL.

The chain uses TRBV5-1 and TRBJ1-5; the D gene is possibly TRBD1 (6 bases). V gave up 1 base and J gave up 7 bases, with 15 bases separating them. Per germline, CDR1 SGHRS and CDR2 YFSETQ. The CDR3 length is 15 residues. CDR3 sequence: CASSLRGAPGQPQHF. The DNA of the CDR3 is TGCGCCAGCAGCTTGCGGGGGGCGCCGGGGCAGCCCCAGCATTTT.

This chain uses TRBV29-1 with TRBJ2-2, with D possibly matching TRBD1 (6 bases). V dropped 7 bases and J dropped 4 bases, with 10 bases sitting between them. The CDR3 sequence is 12 residues long. CDR1 and CDR2 (germline): SQVTM, ANQGSEA. DNA for the CDR3: TGCAGCGGTACAGGGTTCACCGGGGAGCTGTTTTTT. It is translated as CSGTGFTGELFF.

The chain recombines TRBV10-3 with TRBJ1-5, with 7 bases matching TRBD1. V was pared by 6 bases and J by 0 bases, with 5 bases of the junction left unmatched. The CDR3 sequence is 15 residues long. From germline, CDR1 is ENHRY and CDR2 SYGVKD. Here the CDR3 DNA reads TGTGCCATCAGGGGGACAGATTATAGCAATCAGCCCCAGCATTTT. Residues: CAIRGTDYSNQPQHF.

V usage is TRBV28 and J usage is TRBJ1-2; TRBD1 might be the D (6 bases). This CDR3 region has 14 residues. V dropped 2 bases and J dropped 5 bases, with 12 bases sitting between them. Germline V lookup: CDR1 MDHEN, CDR2 SYDVKM. The CDR3 DNA is TGTGCCAGCAGTTTAGAACAGGGAGGGTATGGCTACACCTTC. Translating gives CASSLEQGGYGYTF.

A few counts support this clone. The V call is TRBV28, the J call TRBJ2-1, with 8 bases aligning to TRBD2. CDR1 MDHEN and CDR2 SYDVKM come from the germline V gene. V lost 1 base to trimming and J lost 8 bases; unmatched junction nucleotides: 4. The CDR3 contains 14 residues. The CDR3 is CASSLYGTSHEQFF. The CDR3, as DNA: TGTGCCAGCAGTTTATATGGGACTAGTCATGAGCAGTTCTTC.